The 25 T cell receptor beta chains below were found in one sample sequenced in a study of regulatory T cells in long-lasting Graves disease. The time point here: newly diagnosed GD, antithyroid drugs for less than 3 months. Isolated PBMC RNA provided the starting material for the TCR library. To make TCR beta libraries, researchers used iRepertoire HTBI primers and Arm-PCR of CDR3 regions. A single record per CDR3 protein comes from TCRdb applying MiXCR to the multiplex PCR reads. The sample lists 680,000 or so distinct CDR3 sequences, around 15% seen once, with around 18% in the top ten. This sample also belongs to another study, concerning T cells in Graves' hyperthyroidism and ophthalmopathy.

Sequences were derived from peripheral blood mononuclear cells (PBMCs), sampled at new diagnosis, from a patient treated with antithyroid drugs. The receptors shown here come from a woman in her 30s with Graves disease.

This clonotype was seen a handful of times. This chain joins TRBV30 and TRBJ2-5; TRBD2 agrees at 8 bases. Per the germline V gene, CDR1 is GTSNPN and CDR2 is SVGIG (reference sequence). V shed 2 bases and J 2 bases; nucleotides not matched to a gene: 7. This CDR3 comprises 15 residues. CDR3 DNA sequence: TGTGCCTGGAGTCAGGCTAGCGGGCTACAAGAGACCCAGTACTTC. It yields the protein CAWSQASGLQETQYF.

This clonotype was seen a few times. The chain recombines TRBV6-1 with TRBJ2-1, with 7 bases lining up with TRBD2. The CDR3 is 16 residues long. Germline loops: CDR1 MNHNS, CDR2 SASEGT. Germline trimming cut 5 bases from V and 6 bases from J; bases unmatched to any gene: 13. The CDR3 is CASSPPERGIFNEQFF. CDR3 sequence (DNA): TGTGCCAGCAGTCCCCCTGAGCGGGGCATTTTCAATGAGCAGTTCTTC.

This chain uses TRBV7-9 with TRBJ2-3; TRBD2 matches at 7 bases. This CDR3 has 16 residues. The junction had 6 bases not matched to a gene; V was cut back by 1 base and J by 2 bases. Per germline, CDR1 SEHNR and CDR2 FQNEAQ (reference sequence). The CDR3 region is CASSLGASGPTDTQYF. As DNA, the CDR3 is TGTGCCAGCAGCTTAGGGGCTAGCGGACCCACAGATACGCAGTATTTT.

The rearrangement uses TRBV7-9 and TRBJ1-3; D gene ambiguous. V was cut by 8 bases and J by 8 bases, with 16 bases left in between. There are 13 residues in the CDR3. CDR1 is SEHNR, CDR2 FQNEAQ, per germline (reference sequence). The CDR3 DNA reads TGTGCCAGCCTACCTCCCCTCGGAGACACCATATATTTT. It is translated as CASLPPLGDTIYF.

This clonotype turned up a few times. The chain has TRBV19 and TRBJ1-5; 8 nucleotides match TRBD1. J gave up 5 bases and V 6 bases, and 9 bases lay outside the gene matches. CDR3 length: 15 amino acids. The germline gives CDR1 LNHDA, CDR2 SQIVND (reference sequence). CDR3 nucleotides: TGTGCCAGTAGATTGGCTACAGGGGGGGATCAGCCCCAGCATTTT. Protein: CASRLATGGDQPQHF. The full variable domain, with the rest looked up from reference TRBV19 and TRBJ1-5, is DGGITQSPKYLFRKEGQNVTLSCEQNLNHDAMYWYRQDPGQGLRLIYYSQIVNDFQKGDIAEGYSVSREKKESFPLTVTSAQKNPTAFYLCASRLATGGDQPQHFGDGTRLSIL.

A single count supports this clonotype. The chain combines TRBV30 with TRBJ1-6; D is uncertain. Trimming shortened V by 2 bases and J by 7 bases, and 9 bases separated the two germline ends. CDR1 and CDR2 (germline): GTSNPN, SVGIG (reference sequence). The CDR3 extends over 13 amino acids. CDR3 in amino acids: CAWSSDGNSPLHF. In DNA, the CDR3 is TGTGCCTGGAGTTCGGACGGAAATTCACCCCTCCACTTT.

The rearrangement uses TRBV7-8 and TRBJ2-7, with 10 bases lining up with TRBD2. CDR3 length equals 14 residues. Germline assignment: CDR1 SGHVS and CDR2 FQNEAQ. J lost 6 bases, V lost 7 bases, and 9 bases had no gene match. CDR3 sequence reads: CASMGSGRASEQYF. The CDR3 bases are TGTGCCAGCATGGGAAGCGGGAGGGCTTCCGAGCAGTACTTC.

Only one count was recorded for this clonotype. A single base separates this from a much larger clone, so it may be a read error. The rearrangement uses TRBV6-1 and TRBJ1-5; D unresolved. Germline V lookup: CDR1 MNHNS, CDR2 SASEGT. The CDR3 loop spans 15 amino acids. V gave up 1 base and J gave up 0 bases, with 7 bases separating them. CDR3 region: CASSEVGYSNQPQHF. CDR3 nucleotide sequence: TGTGCCAGCAGTGAAGTGGGGTATAGCAATCAGCCCCAGCATTTT.

This clonotype appeared many times. The chain is built from TRBV30 and TRBJ1-1; no definite D call. The CDR3 runs 11 residues. V lost 0 bases, J lost 7 bases, and 6 bases lay in between. Germline V gives CDR1 GTSNPN, CDR2 SVGIG (reference sequence). The CDR3 DNA reads TGTGCCTGGAGTGTACTCCTTGAAGCTTTCTTT. Encoded protein: CAWSVLLEAFF.

This clonotype was seen ten or more times. As DNA, the CDR3 is TGTGCCAGCAGTTTGGGACAGATGTGGGGGGGCGATTTGAACACTGAAGCTTTCTTT. Protein: CASSLGQMWGGDLNTEAFF. The V gene is TRBV6-5, the J gene TRBJ1-1, with 7 nucleotides matching TRBD1. The junction had 17 bases not matched to a gene; V was cut back by 4 bases and J by 0 bases. The CDR3 has 19 amino acids. CDR1 is MNHEY and CDR2 is SVGAGI in the germline V gene.

This clonotype was detected a few times. The genes are TRBV24-1 and TRBJ2-2, with 11 bases fitting TRBD1. With V trimmed by 4 bases and J by 8 bases, 11 bases remained unmatched. The CDR3 is 17 amino acids. Germline CDR1 reads KGHDR; CDR2 reads SFDVKD. The CDR3 bases are TGTGCCACCAGTGACTATCCTCGGACAGGGGGCGGAGGGGAGCTGTTTTTT. This translates into CATSDYPRTGGGGELFF.

This clonotype was seen at least ten times. The chain combines TRBV28 with TRBJ2-1, with 7 bases matching TRBD1. V shed 5 bases, J shed 2 bases, and the junction held 6 bases outside the gene matches. Germline CDR1 and CDR2: MDHEN and SYDVKM. CDR3 size: 15 residues. The chain's CDR3 is CASSTDRDPYNEQFF. The CDR3 DNA is TGTGCCAGCAGTACTGACAGGGATCCCTACAATGAGCAGTTCTTC.

This clonotype was seen many times. The chain joins TRBV12-3 or TRBV12-4 to TRBJ2-3; D gene ambiguous. CDR3 length: 12 amino acids. Trimming cost V 6 bases and J 6 bases, with 10 bases left between them. CDR3 residues: CASRYELDTQYF. The CDR3 DNA follows: TGTGCCAGCAGATACGAGTTGGATACGCAGTATTTT.

A few counts support this clonotype. The chain uses TRBV27 and TRBJ2-1, with D unclear. The germline V gene has CDR1 MNHEY and CDR2 SMNVEV (reference sequence). Trimming took 4 bases from V and 10 from J, leaving 11 bases between them. The CDR3 extends over 12 amino acids. The CDR3 is CASSWSGAEQFF. The CDR3 nucleotides read TGTGCCAGCAGTTGGAGTGGAGCGGAGCAGTTCTTC.

This clonotype appeared many times. J is TRBJ2-7 and V is TRBV5-1, with 11 nucleotides matching TRBD2. The CDR3 loop spans 15 amino acids. The ends lost 3 bases at V and 2 bases at J; junction bases unmatched: 4. The V gene's germline CDR1 is SGHRS and CDR2 YFSETQ. CDR3 bases: TGCGCCAGCAGCTGGGGGACTAGCGGAACCTACGAGCAGTACTTC. It is translated as CASSWGTSGTYEQYF. Looking up the rest from reference TRBV5-1 and TRBJ2-7 gives the full variable domain: KAGVTQTPRYLIKTRGQQVTLSCSPISGHRSVSWYQQTPGQGLQFLFEYFSETQRNKGNFPGRFSGRQFSNSRSEMNVSTLELGDSALYLCASSWGTSGTYEQYFGPGTRLTVT.

This clonotype has ten or more counts. The chain recombines TRBV18 with TRBJ2-1, with D hard to call. The CDR3 loop spans 11 amino acids. Trimming took off 4 bases at V and 10 bases at J, with 8 bases between the two ends. In germline, CDR1 is KGHSH, CDR2 LQKENI. The CDR3 loop is CASSRLHEQFF. CDR3 nucleotides: TGTGCCAGCTCACGACTTCACGAGCAGTTCTTC. Full variable domain (outside the CDR3, taken from reference TRBV18 and TRBJ2-1): NAGVMQNPRHLVRRRGQEARLRCSPMKGHSHVYWYRQLPEEGLKFMVYLQKENIIDESGMPKERFSAEFPKEGPSILRIQQVVRGDSAAYFCASSRLHEQFFGPGTRLTVL.

This clonotype turned up a few times. V and J are TRBV6-2 or TRBV6-3 and TRBJ2-2; D is ambiguous. The ends were cut back, 3 bases at V and 6 bases at J, with 8 bases in the middle. CDR1 MNHEY and CDR2 SVGEGT come from the germline V gene. The CDR3 spans 13 residues. CDR3 in amino acids: CASSYSMAGELFF. The CDR3 coding sequence is TGTGCCAGCAGTTATAGTATGGCCGGGGAGCTGTTTTTT.

V is TRBV9 and J is TRBJ1-5; maybe TRBD1 (5 bases). V lost 8 bases and J 2 bases, leaving 14 bases between the germline ends. Germline loops: CDR1 SGDLS, CDR2 YYNGEE. This CDR3 is 14 amino acids long. In DNA, the CDR3 is TGTGCCAGTGGGGGGGAAGGCGGCAATCAGCCCCAGCATTTT. Protein sequence: CASGGEGGNQPQHF.

As to this clonotype: With a far larger clone one base away, a read error is the likely cause. The CDR3 does not close with the conserved phenylalanine or tryptophan, likely indicating a read error. The chain has TRBV12-3 or TRBV12-4 and TRBJ2-1; 16 nucleotides agree with TRBD2. The V and J ends lost 6 bases and 10 bases, in that order; junction bases with no gene match: 9. The CDR3 consists of 16 residues. The CDR3 reads CASREGLAGGGGEQFL. CDR3 in DNA: TGTGCCAGCAGGGAGGGACTAGCGGGAGGGGGGGGCGAGCAGTTCCTC.

This clonotype was counted at least ten times. This chain links TRBV3-1 with TRBJ2-4; D gene ambiguous. The CDR3 sequence is 13 residues long. CDR1 and CDR2 (germline): LGHDT, YNNKEL (reference sequence). V shed 1 base and J shed 14 bases, with 15 bases lying between them. CDR3 amino acids: CASSQGLLSKEYF. As DNA, the CDR3 is TGTGCCAGCAGCCAAGGACTTCTGTCAAAGGAGTACTTC.

This clonotype was seen repeatedly, ten times or more. This sequence joins TRBV20-1 and TRBJ1-1; D unresolved. The germline V gene encodes CDR1 DFQATT and CDR2 SNEGSKA (reference sequence). Trimming cost V 1 base and J 5 bases, with 8 bases left between them. This CDR3 has 12 amino acids. For the CDR3, the DNA is TGCAGTGCTAGAGTGAGGGAAACTGAAGCTTTCTTT. It encodes CSARVRETEAFF.

This chain connects TRBV5-1 to TRBJ2-7; D assignment may be TRBD1 or TRBD2 (5 bases each). The V and J ends lost 2 bases and 5 bases respectively, with 17 bases between them. Germline V gives CDR1 SGHRS, CDR2 YFSETQ. This CDR3 is 15 amino acids long. CDR3 in amino acids: CASSFLGQGPDEQYF. As DNA, the CDR3 is TGCGCCAGCAGCTTCTTGGGTCAGGGACCGGACGAGCAGTACTTC.

The rearrangement links TRBV12-3 or TRBV12-4 to TRBJ1-2; TRBD1 matches at 9 bases. V gave up 6 bases and J gave up 8 bases; unmatched junction bases: 16. The CDR3 has 16 amino acids. The CDR3 nucleotides are TGTGCCAGCAGCTATACGCCCCCGGGACAGGGAGGCGGCTACACCTTC. Protein: CASSYTPPGQGGGYTF.

Many counts were recorded for this clonotype. The chain couples TRBV7-6 to TRBJ1-5; a weak D match, TRBD1 (6 bases). The CDR3 contains 16 residues. V lost 1 base and J 1 base, leaving 11 bases between the germline ends. Per the germline V gene, CDR1 is SGHVS and CDR2 is FNYEAQ. The DNA for the CDR3 is TGTGCCAGCAGCTTAGGCTCAGGGGCGAGCAATCAGCCCCAGCATTTT. As protein: CASSLGSGASNQPQHF. Full variable domain (rest looked up from reference TRBV7-6 and TRBJ1-5): GAGVSQSPRYKVTKRGQDVALRCDPISGHVSLYWYRQALGQGPEFLTYFNYEAQQDKSGLPNDRFSAERPEGSISTLTIQRTEQRDSAMYRCASSLGSGASNQPQHFGDGTRLSIL.

This clonotype was counted many times. The V gene is TRBV28, the J gene TRBJ1-2; a possible D gene is TRBD1 (5 bases). Trimming left V 4 bases short and J 8 bases short, with 14 bases between. The length of the CDR3 is 13 residues. Germline V CDR1 and CDR2: MDHEN, SYDVKM. DNA of the CDR3: TGTGCCAGCAGTTGGAAGGGTTGGACAGGCTACACCTTC. Translation gives CASSWKGWTGYTF.